Below are 15 T cell receptor beta chains sequenced from a single sample in a study of regulatory T cells in long-lasting Graves disease. The authors built TCR beta libraries using iRepertoire HTBI primers and Arm-PCR of CDR3 regions. Via MiXCR, TCRdb re-called the multiplex PCR reads, giving one row per CDR3 protein. The table lists around 450,000 distinct CDR3 sequences, around 14% of them singletons. The time point here: newly diagnosed GD, antithyroid drugs for less than 3 months. Researchers made the TCR library from RNA that was extracted from PBMCs. Another study also made use of these data, one on T cells in Graves' hyperthyroidism and ophthalmopathy.

The sample in question was peripheral blood mononuclear cells (PBMCs), obtained at new diagnosis, from a patient treated with antithyroid drugs. The receptors were sampled from a woman in her thirties with Graves disease.

This clonotype came up a few times. This chain connects TRBV29-1 to TRBJ2-3, with TRBD2 as a possible D gene (5 bases). The CDR3 contains 14 residues. Trimming removed 5 bases at V and 0 bases at J, with 12 bases between. From germline, CDR1 is SQVTM and CDR2 ANQGSEA. CDR3 protein: CSVLKRGSTDTQYF. The CDR3 DNA reads TGCAGCGTTCTAAAGCGCGGGAGCACAGATACGCAGTATTTT.

This clonotype was found many times. The rearrangement joins TRBV3-1 to TRBJ2-4; D perhaps matches TRBD2 (5 bases). V shed 6 bases and J shed 8 bases, with 8 bases lying between them. Germline V gene data show CDR1 as LGHDT and CDR2 as YNNKEL (reference sequence). The CDR3 spans 11 residues. In nucleotides, the CDR3 is TGTGCCAGCAGAGTGGGAGACATTCAGTACTTC. Protein sequence: CASRVGDIQYF.

This clonotype has more than one count but fewer than ten. This may stem from a read error, because a much larger clone lies one nucleotide away. The gene calls are TRBV5-1 and TRBJ2-1, with 9 bases identical to TRBD2. CDR3 length equals 15 residues. Germline CDR1 reads SGHRS; CDR2 reads YFSETQ. CDR3 protein: CTSSLAGTSIPEQFF. The CDR3 DNA follows: TGCACCAGCAGCTTGGCCGGGACTAGCATCCCTGAGCAGTTCTTC.

At least ten counts were recorded for this clonotype. This chain connects TRBV11-2 to TRBJ1-5; D gene uncertain. CDR1 SGHAT and CDR2 FQNNGV come from the germline V gene. V was pared by 5 bases and J by 8 bases, with 13 bases between. This CDR3 has 13 residues. The CDR3 is CASSPNDLEPQHF. The DNA for the CDR3 is TGTGCCAGCAGCCCAAATGATCTGGAGCCCCAGCATTTT.

This clonotype was counted ten times or more. The DNA for the CDR3 is TGTGCCAGCCGCCCCATGACAACCCATTACACTGAAGCTTTCTTT. Residues: CASRPMTTHYTEAFF. The chain couples TRBV12-3 or TRBV12-4 to TRBJ1-1; no clear D. The CDR3 loop spans 15 amino acids. V was cut by 8 bases and J by 3 bases, with 19 bases left in between.

This clonotype appeared a few times. The V call is TRBV11-2, the J call TRBJ2-1; no clear D gene. The V end was cut by 5 bases, the J end by 7 bases, with 12 bases between. CDR3 length: 13 amino acids. Germline-derived CDR1 and CDR2 are SGHAT and FQNNGV. CDR3 sequence reads: CASSRLGVNEQFF. Here the CDR3 DNA reads TGTGCCAGCAGCCGCCTCGGAGTTAATGAGCAGTTCTTC.

The chain joins TRBV7-6 to TRBJ1-1; 7 bases match TRBD1. Germline CDR1 reads SGHVS; CDR2 reads FNYEAQ. V shed 5 bases, J shed 1 base, and the junction held 4 bases outside the gene matches. CDR3 length equals 14 residues. The CDR3 spells CASSKRQGNTEAFF. The CDR3 coding sequence is TGTGCCAGCAGCAAAAGACAGGGGAACACTGAAGCTTTCTTT.

This clonotype was seen a few times. The V and J genes are TRBV20-1 and TRBJ2-4; D remains unclear. Trimming removed 4 bases from V and 8 bases from J, with 24 bases in between. The CDR3 totals 16 residues. Germline CDR1 is DFQATT and CDR2 is SNEGSKA (reference sequence). This CDR3 is CSATAMAENPMDIQYF. For the CDR3, the DNA is TGCAGTGCTACTGCCATGGCCGAAAACCCAATGGACATTCAGTACTTC.

Of note for this clonotype: The likely explanation is a read error, given a far larger clone one base away. The rearrangement uses TRBV20-1 and TRBJ2-3, with 14 bases aligning to TRBD2. The DNA end lines up better with TRBJ2-7; the J call may be wrong. Germline CDR1 DFQATT, CDR2 SNEGSKA (reference sequence). The CDR3 totals 14 residues. CDR3 nucleotide sequence: TGCAGTGCTAAGACTAGCGGGAGGGCCAATGAGCAGTACTTC. This encodes CSAKTSGRANEQYF.

Ten or more counts support this clonotype. The CDR3 DNA reads as TGTGCCAGCAGTTTAGGCGCGGAAGCCTACGAGCAGTACTTC. This gives the protein CASSLGAEAYEQYF. The gene calls are TRBV28 and TRBJ2-7; D call uncertain. The CDR3 covers 14 residues. From germline, CDR1 is MDHEN and CDR2 SYDVKM. The V end lost 2 bases, the J end lost 2 bases, and 10 bases lay between the germline ends.

This clonotype was found many times. The chain links TRBV14 to TRBJ2-1; D is perhaps TRBD2 (5 bases). Trimming removed 1 base from V and 2 bases from J, with 18 bases in between. This CDR3 spans 18 amino acids. Germline CDR1 SGHDN, CDR2 FVKESK. Written as DNA, the CDR3 is TGTGCCAGCAGCCAAGGGACTCCGCTGTTCAGTACCTACAATGAGCAGTTCTTC. Translated: CASSQGTPLFSTYNEQFF.

This clonotype has just a few counts. The chain carries TRBV18 and TRBJ1-6, with 7 bases aligning to TRBD1. The CDR3 runs 14 residues. Germline V gene data show CDR1 as KGHSH and CDR2 as LQKENI. Unmatched junction bases numbered 0, after V lost 1 base and J lost 6 bases. The CDR3 DNA reads as TGTGCCAGCTCACCACAGGGGGCTAATTCACCCCTCCACTTT. Translating it yields CASSPQGANSPLHF.

This clonotype has only a few counts. V usage is TRBV4-1 and J usage is TRBJ1-2, with 10 bases identical to TRBD1. The CDR3 totals 15 residues. Losses at the gene ends were 1 base for V and 2 bases for J; bases not matched to a gene: 1. From germline, CDR1 is MGHRA and CDR2 YSYEKL. The CDR3 reads CASSQGDRGNYGYTF. The CDR3 DNA sequence: TGCGCCAGCAGCCAAGGGGACAGGGGCAACTATGGCTACACCTTC.

This clonotype was seen ten or more times. This chain links TRBV3-1 with TRBJ1-1, with D hard to call. V shed 0 bases and J shed 1 base, with 3 bases lying between them. The CDR3 extends over 13 amino acids. Germline V lookup: CDR1 LGHDT, CDR2 YNNKEL (reference sequence). DNA for the CDR3: TGTGCCAGCAGCCAAGAGGCGAACACTGAAGCTTTCTTT. Its translation is CASSQEANTEAFF.

This clonotype has only a few counts. V is TRBV30 and J is TRBJ2-7; D may be TRBD2 (6 bases). The CDR3 runs to 12 residues. The V end was cut by 0 bases, the J end by 5 bases, with 8 bases between. CDR1 and CDR2 (germline): GTSNPN, SVGIG (reference sequence). This CDR3 reads CAWSVGGNEQYF. In nucleotides, the CDR3 is TGTGCCTGGAGTGTAGGAGGGAACGAGCAGTACTTC.